This TCR beta chain was profiled in a study of identical twins. Study-level results: Out-of-frame alpha sequences shared by twins showed excess low generation probability.

The sample holds many counts of this clonotype. Its antigen is not identified. CDR1 MNHNY and CDR2 SVGAGI come from the germline V gene (reference sequence). The ends were cut back, 8 bases at V and 0 bases at J, with 9 bases in the middle. This CDR3 is 13 amino acids long. It was template switching that added a universal primer site, and there were unique molecular identifiers on the cDNA. TCRdb used MiXCR to reprocess the 5' RACE reads, holding one entry per CDR3 protein. The table includes approximately 670,000 distinct CDR3 sequences, 6.1% detected once. Sequencing input: naive T cells sorted from blood. The chain employs TRBV6-6 and TRBJ2-3, with a weak D call TRBD2 (5 bases). The TCR originated in a man in his late teens or twenties in good health. This CDR3 is CASAEASTDTQYF. CDR3 nucleotide sequence: TGTGCCAGCGCGGAGGCCAGCACAGATACGCAGTATTTT.